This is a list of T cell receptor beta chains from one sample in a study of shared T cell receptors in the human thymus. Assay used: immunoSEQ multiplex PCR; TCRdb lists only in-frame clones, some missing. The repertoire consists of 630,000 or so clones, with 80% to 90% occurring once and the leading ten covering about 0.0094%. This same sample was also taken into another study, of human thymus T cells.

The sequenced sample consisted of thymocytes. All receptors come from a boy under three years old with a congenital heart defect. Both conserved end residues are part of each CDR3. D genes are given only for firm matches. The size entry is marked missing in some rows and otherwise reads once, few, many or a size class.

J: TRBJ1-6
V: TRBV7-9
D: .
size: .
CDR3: CASSSDYPETGGNSPLHF
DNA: TGTGCCAGCAGCTCTGATTACCCCGAGACAGGAGGTAATTCACCCCTCCACTTT

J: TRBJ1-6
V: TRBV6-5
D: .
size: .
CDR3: CASSYLLHTSNSPLHF
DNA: TGTGCCAGCAGTTACTTACTCCATACTAGTAATTCACCCCTCCACTTT

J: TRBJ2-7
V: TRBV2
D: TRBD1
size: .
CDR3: CASIGTGGLYEQYF
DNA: TGTGCCAGCATCGGGACAGGGGGCCTCTACGAGCAGTACTTC

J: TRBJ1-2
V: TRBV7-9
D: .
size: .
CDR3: CASSPRAGYGYTF
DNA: TGTGCCAGCAGCCCCAGGGCGGGGTATGGCTACACCTTC

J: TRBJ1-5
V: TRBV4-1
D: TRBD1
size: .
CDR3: CASSQEETGVQSNQPQHF
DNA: TGCGCCAGCAGCCAAGAGGAGACAGGGGTTCAGAGCAATCAGCCCCAGCATTTT

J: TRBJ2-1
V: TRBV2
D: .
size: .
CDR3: CASRQQTGTVYNEQFF
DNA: TGTGCCAGCAGGCAACAGACAGGCACCGTCTACAATGAGCAGTTCTTC

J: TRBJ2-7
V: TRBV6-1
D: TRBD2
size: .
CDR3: CASSGTSGRAWDEQYF
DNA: TGTGCCAGCAGTGGGACTAGCGGGAGGGCCTGGGACGAGCAGTACTTC

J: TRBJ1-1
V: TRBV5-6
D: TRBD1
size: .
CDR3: CASSRTGEVGMNTEAFF
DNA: TGTGCCAGCAGCCGTACAGGGGAAGTGGGGATGAACACTGAAGCTTTCTTT

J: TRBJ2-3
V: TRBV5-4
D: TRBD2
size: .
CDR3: CASSRRTSGSVGTDTQYF
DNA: TGTGCCAGCAGCCGTCGGACTAGCGGGAGCGTCGGCACAGATACGCAGTATTTT

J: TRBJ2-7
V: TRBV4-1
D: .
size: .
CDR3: CASSQVYFQGQNFGYEQYF
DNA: TGCGCCAGCAGCCAAGTCTATTTTCAGGGCCAGAATTTTGGCTACGAGCAGTACTTC

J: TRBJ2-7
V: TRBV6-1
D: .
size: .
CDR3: CASRYEMMIAHEQYF
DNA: TGTGCCAGCAGGTACGAGATGATGATAGCCCACGAGCAGTACTTC

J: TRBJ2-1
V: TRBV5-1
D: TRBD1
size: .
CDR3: CASSSSSPDRPYNEQFF
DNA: TGCGCCAGCAGCTCATCTTCGCCGGACAGGCCTTACAATGAGCAGTTCTTC

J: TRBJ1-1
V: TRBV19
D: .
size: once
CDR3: CASSEGENTEAFF
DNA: TGTGCCAGTAGTGAGGGCGAGAACACTGAAGCTTTCTTT

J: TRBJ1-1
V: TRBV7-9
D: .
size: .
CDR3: CASSSEPGWTEAFF
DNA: TGTGCCAGCAGCTCTGAGCCAGGGTGGACTGAAGCTTTCTTT